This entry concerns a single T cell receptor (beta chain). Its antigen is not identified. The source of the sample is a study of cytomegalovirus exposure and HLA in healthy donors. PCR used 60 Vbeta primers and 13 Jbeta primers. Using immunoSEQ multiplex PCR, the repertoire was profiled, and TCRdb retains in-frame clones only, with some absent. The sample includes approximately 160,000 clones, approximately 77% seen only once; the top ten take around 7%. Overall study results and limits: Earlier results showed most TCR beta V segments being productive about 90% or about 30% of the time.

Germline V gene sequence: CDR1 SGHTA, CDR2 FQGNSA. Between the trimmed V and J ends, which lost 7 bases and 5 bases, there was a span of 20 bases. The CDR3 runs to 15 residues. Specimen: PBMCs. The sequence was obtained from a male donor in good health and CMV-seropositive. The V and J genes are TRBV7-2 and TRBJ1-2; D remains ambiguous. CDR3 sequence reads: CASISHTADSYGYTF. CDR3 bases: TGTGCCAGCATCAGTCATACCGCGGATTCGTATGGCTACACCTTC.